This TCR beta chain was observed in a study of T-cell memory formation after mild COVID-19. In the study overall: Largely, the TCR clusters proved donor specific. Study-wide results and limits: The main location of contracting CD4+ clones was CM and EM, and that of contracting CD8+ clones was EMRA. Among clones peaking at day 37 in the second wave, SARS-CoV-2 specificity remained unconfirmed.

TCRdb passed the 5' RACE reads through MiXCR, listing each CDR3 protein once. The table includes about 440,000 distinct CDR3 sequences, 20% detected once. About this clonotype itself: Its cognate antigen is unknown.

Looked up from germline, CDR1 is GTSNPN and CDR2 is SVGIG (reference sequence). The CDR3 runs to 13 residues. Trimming pared 2 bases from V and 5 bases from J, leaving 12 bases between. The sequenced sample was PBMCs or a T cell subset sorted from them (not recorded which). The sequence was collected from an adult woman who had mild COVID-19 (a few samples of this study predate the infection). Cell type and time point are not known. The chain joins TRBV30 to TRBJ1-2; no firm D call. In DNA, the CDR3 is TGTGCCTGGAGTCCAAACAGTTTATATGGCTACACCTTC. Translated: CAWSPNSLYGYTF.